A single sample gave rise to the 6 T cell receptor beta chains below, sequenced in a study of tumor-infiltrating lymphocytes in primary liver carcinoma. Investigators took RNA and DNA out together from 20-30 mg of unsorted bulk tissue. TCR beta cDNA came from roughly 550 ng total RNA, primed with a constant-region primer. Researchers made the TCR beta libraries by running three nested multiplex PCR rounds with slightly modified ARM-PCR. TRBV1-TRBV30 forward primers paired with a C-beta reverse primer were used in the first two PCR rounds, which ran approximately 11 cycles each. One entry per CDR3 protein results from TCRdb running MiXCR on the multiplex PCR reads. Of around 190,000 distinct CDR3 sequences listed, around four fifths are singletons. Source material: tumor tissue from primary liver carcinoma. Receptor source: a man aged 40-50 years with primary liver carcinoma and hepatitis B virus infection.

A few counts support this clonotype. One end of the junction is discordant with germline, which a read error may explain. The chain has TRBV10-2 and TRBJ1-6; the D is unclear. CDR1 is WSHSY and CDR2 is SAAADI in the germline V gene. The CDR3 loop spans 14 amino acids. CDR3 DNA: TGTGCCAGCAGTGAGTCCATGGTTAATTCACCCCTCCACTTT. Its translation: CASSESMVNSPLHF.

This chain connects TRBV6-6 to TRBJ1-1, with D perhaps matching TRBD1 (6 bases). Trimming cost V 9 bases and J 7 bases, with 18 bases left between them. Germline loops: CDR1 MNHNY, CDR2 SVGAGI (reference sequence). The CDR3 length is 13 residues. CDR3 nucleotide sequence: TGTGCCAGGAGCACAGGGCGGACTATTGAAGCTTTCTTT. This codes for CARSTGRTIEAFF.

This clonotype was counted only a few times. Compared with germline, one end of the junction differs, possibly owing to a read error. The CDR3 sequence: CASSHKGPFDTQYF. The CDR3 bases are TGTGCCAGCAGCCATAAGGGTCCGTTTGATACTCAGTATTTT. This rearrangement joins TRBV11-1 to TRBJ2-3, with D uncertain. CDR3 size: 14 residues. Germline-derived CDR1 and CDR2 are SGHAT and FQDESV (reference sequence).

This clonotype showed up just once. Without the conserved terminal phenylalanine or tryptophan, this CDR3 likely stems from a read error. The CDR3 DNA reads as TGTGCCAGTAGTTTGGGAGTTAATGAGCAGTTCATC. It encodes CASSLGVNEQFI. The chain has TRBV12-3 or TRBV12-4 and TRBJ2-1; the D gene is possibly TRBD2 (5 bases). This CDR3 comprises 12 residues.

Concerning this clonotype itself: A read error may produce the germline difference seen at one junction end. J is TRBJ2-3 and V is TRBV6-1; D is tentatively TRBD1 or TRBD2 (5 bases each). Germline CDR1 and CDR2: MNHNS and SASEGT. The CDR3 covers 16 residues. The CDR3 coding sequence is TGTGCCATCAGTGAAGCGCGGGCAGGGTTAGTTGATACGCAGTATTTT. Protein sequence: CAISEARAGLVDTQYF.

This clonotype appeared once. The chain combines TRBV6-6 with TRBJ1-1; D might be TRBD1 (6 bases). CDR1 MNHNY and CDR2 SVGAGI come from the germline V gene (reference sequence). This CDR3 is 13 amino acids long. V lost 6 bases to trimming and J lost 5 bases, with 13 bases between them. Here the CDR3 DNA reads TGTGCCAGCAGCTCAAGGGGGAGTACTGAAGCTTTCTTT. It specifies CASSSRGSTEAFF.